These 5 T cell receptor beta chains were all obtained from the same sample, sequenced in a study of shared clonotypes between healthy human individuals. Profiled with immunoSEQ multiplex PCR; TCRdb holds only in-frame clones, not every one. The sample includes around 510,000 clones, around 78% of them seen just once. Input material: PBMCs. These receptors all stem from a woman in her thirties or forties in good health. Some clones in this sample may be carry-over from other donors' samples.

The chain carries TRBV7-8 and TRBJ2-4, with 7 positions matching TRBD1. CDR1 is SGHVS, CDR2 FQNEAQ, per germline. This CDR3 is built from 14 residues. Germline trimming cut 5 bases from V and 4 bases from J; bases unmatched to any gene: 5. The CDR3 protein is CASSRGGEKNIQYF. The DNA for the CDR3 is TGTGCCAGCAGCCGAGGGGGCGAAAAAAACATTCAGTACTTC.

This chain joins TRBV9 and TRBJ2-1; D perhaps matches TRBD2 (5 bases). CDR3 length equals 15 residues. In germline, CDR1 is SGDLS, CDR2 YYNGEE. V was clipped by 4 bases and J by 7 bases, with 18 bases between them. Here the CDR3 DNA reads TGTGCCAGCAGCCCTACGGAGAGGGCTTGGAATGAGCAGTTCTTC. The encoded protein is CASSPTERAWNEQFF.

The J gene is TRBJ2-1, the V gene TRBV5-6; possible D gene TRBD1, 6 bases. Trimming stripped 0 bases from V and 5 bases from J, with 21 bases between. The germline CDR1 and CDR2 sequences are SGHDT and YYEEEE. This CDR3 region has 18 residues. The CDR3 DNA reads TGTGCCAGCAGCTTGGCCGGCTGGAGCCAGGGGTTAAACAATGAGCAGTTCTTC. Amino acids: CASSLAGWSQGLNNEQFF.

This clone was counted ten times or more. This chain uses TRBV28 with TRBJ2-2; unclear D gene. Between the trimmed V and J ends, which lost 5 bases and 5 bases, there was a span of 6 bases. The CDR3 is 12 residues long. The germline gives CDR1 MDHEN, CDR2 SYDVKM. The CDR3 DNA reads as TGTGCCAGCAGTACACCGACCGGGGAGCTGTTTTTT. Its protein is CASSTPTGELFF.

The chain couples TRBV5-4 to TRBJ2-7; 12 bases are shared with TRBD2. J gave up 5 bases and V 1 base, and 1 base lay outside the gene matches. CDR1 is SGHNT, CDR2 YYREEE, per germline (reference sequence). This CDR3 region has 14 residues. The CDR3 protein is CASSLSSGRDEQYF. CDR3 DNA: TGTGCCAGCAGCTTGTCTAGCGGGAGGGACGAGCAGTACTTC.